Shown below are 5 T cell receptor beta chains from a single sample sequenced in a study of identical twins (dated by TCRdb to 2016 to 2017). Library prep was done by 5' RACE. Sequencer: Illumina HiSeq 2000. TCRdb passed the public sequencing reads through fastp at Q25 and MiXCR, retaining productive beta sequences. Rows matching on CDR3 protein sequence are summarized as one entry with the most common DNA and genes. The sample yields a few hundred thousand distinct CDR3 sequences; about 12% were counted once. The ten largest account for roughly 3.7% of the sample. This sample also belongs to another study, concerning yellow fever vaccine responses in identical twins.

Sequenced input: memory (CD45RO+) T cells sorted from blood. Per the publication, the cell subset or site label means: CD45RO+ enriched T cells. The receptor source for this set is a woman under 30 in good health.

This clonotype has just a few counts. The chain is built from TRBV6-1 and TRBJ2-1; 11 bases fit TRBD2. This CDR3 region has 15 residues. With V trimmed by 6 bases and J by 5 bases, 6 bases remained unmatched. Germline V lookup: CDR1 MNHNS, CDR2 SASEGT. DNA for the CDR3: TGTGCCAGCAGGACGACTAGCGGGGCTGACAATGAGCAGTTCTTC. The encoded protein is CASRTTSGADNEQFF.

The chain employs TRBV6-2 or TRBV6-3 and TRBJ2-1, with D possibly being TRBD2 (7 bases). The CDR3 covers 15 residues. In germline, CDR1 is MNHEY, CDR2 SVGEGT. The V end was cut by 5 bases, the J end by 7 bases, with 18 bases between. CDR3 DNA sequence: TGTGCCAGCAGTGGAGGGGGGGGGCTCTGGAATGAGCAGTTCTTC. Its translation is CASSGGGGLWNEQFF.

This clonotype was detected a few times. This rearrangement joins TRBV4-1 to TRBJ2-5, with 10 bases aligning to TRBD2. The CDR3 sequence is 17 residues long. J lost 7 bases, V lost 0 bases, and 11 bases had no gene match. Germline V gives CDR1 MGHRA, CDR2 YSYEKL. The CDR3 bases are TGCGCCAGCAGCCAAGAAAGATTAGCGGGGGGCGGGGGGACCCAGTACTTC. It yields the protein CASSQERLAGGGGTQYF.

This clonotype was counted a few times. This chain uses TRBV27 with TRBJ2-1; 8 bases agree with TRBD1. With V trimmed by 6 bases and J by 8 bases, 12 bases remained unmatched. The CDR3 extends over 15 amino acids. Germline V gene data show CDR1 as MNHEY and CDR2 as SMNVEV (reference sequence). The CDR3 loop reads CASRSGQVMKHEQFF. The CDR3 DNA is TGTGCCAGCAGATCGGGACAGGTGATGAAGCATGAGCAGTTCTTC.

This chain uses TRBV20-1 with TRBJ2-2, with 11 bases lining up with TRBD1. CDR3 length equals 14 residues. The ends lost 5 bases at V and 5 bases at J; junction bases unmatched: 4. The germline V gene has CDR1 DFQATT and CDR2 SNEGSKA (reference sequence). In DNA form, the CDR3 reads TGCAGTGCTCGGGACAGGGGGGTGACCGGGGAGCTGTTTTTT. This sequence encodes CSARDRGVTGELFF.